This T cell receptor beta chain comes out of a study of T cells in Graves' hyperthyroidism and ophthalmopathy. Study context: Before treatment of any kind, peripheral blood was taken at initial diagnosis.

This clonotype was picked up many times. TCR beta CDR3 sequences were amplified from RNA transcripts. First-round RT-PCR with HTBI primers amplified the TCR CDR3 region. TCRdb passed the multiplex PCR reads through MiXCR, listing each CDR3 protein once. The sample yields nearly 250,000 distinct CDR3 sequences, roughly 15% seen once. Reasons for excluding patients were uncontrolled infection, other autoimmune disease, pregnancy or lactation. Diagnosis rested on symptoms, serum thyroxine and TRAb, thyroid ultrasound, and orbital computed tomography. Germline loops: CDR1 DFQATT, CDR2 SNEGSKA (reference sequence). CDR3 length: 12 residues. V was trimmed by 5 bases and J by 5 bases, leaving 10 bases between them.

V is TRBV20-1 and J is TRBJ2-1; D remains ambiguous. The sequence was obtained from a woman under 30 with Graves' ophthalmopathy. Material for sequencing was blood. CDR3 amino acids: CSAGPWDNEQFF. In DNA form, the CDR3 reads TGCAGTGCTGGACCCTGGGACAATGAGCAGTTCTTC.